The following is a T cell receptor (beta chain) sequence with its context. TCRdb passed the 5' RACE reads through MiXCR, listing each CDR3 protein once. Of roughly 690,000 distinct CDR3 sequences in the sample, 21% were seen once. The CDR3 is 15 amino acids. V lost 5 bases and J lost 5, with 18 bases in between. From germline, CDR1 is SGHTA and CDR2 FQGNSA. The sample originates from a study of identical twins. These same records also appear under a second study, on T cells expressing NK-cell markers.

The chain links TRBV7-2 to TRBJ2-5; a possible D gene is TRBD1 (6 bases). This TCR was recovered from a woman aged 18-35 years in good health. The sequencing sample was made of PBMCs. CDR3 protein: CASSREGHRTETQYF. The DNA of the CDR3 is TGTGCCAGCAGCCGCGAGGGACATAGGACGGAGACCCAGTACTTC.